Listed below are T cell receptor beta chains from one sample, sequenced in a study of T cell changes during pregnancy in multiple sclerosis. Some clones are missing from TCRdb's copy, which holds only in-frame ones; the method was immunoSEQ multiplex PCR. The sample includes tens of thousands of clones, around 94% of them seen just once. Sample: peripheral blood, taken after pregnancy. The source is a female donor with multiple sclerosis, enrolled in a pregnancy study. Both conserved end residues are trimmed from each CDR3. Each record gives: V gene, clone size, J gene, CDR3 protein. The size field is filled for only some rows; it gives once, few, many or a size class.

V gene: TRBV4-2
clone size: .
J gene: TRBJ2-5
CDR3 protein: ASSQMGLAGQETQY

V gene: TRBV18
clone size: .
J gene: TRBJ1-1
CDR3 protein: ASSLATTNTEAF

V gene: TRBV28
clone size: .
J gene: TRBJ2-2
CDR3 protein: ASSWGGNTGELF

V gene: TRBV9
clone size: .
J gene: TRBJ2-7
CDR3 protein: ASSVGLVNYEQY

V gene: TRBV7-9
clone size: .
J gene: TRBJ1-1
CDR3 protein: ASSPSTGFHTEAF

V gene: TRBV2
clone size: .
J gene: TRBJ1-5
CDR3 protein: ASSYRDRGFRHQPQH

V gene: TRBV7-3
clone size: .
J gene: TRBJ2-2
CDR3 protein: ASEFFTGGAGELF

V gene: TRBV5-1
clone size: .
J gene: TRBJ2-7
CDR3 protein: ASSADSADYEQY

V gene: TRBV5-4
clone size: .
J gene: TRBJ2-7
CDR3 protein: ASSPGQGDSYEQY

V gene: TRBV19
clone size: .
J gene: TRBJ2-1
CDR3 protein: ASSESGGGYNEQF

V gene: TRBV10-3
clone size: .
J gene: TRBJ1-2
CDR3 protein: AILHGPPGGTGDGYT

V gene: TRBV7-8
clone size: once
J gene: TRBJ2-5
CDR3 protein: ASSLGPVVPKTQY

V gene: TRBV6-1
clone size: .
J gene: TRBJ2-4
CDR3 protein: ASSAAGGSKNIQY

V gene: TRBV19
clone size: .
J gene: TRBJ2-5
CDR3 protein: ASSIGFGTGGLMIETQY

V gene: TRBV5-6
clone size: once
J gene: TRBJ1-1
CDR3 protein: ASSIILWGGNTEAF

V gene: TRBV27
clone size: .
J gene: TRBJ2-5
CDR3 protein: ASQPGLALGMKETQY

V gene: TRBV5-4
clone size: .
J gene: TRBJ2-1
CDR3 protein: ASSLGPENAGYSYNEQF

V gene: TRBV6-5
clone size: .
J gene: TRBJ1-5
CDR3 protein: ASSSGRGNQPQH

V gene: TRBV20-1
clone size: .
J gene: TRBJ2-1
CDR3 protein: SASGGIEQF

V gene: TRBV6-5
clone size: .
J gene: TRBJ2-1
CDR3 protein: ASSYSTSGHNEQF

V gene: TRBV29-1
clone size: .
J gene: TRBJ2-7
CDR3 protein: SVSTVYYEQY

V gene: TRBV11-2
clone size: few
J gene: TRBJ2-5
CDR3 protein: ASSPRLAVLGKTQY

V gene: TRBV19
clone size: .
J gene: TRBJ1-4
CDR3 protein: ATLMTGLGEKLF

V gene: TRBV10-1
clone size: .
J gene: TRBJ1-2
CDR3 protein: ASSDSRDEDIT

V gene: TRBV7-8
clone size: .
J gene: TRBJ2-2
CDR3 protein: ASSSTRTGGTGELF